The present entry profiles one T cell receptor beta chain with its context. As yet, its antigen is unknown. Sequencing was performed with immunoSEQ multiplex PCR; in TCRdb, only in-frame clones are kept and a portion is missing. The sample comprises approximately 110,000 clones, 70% to 90% of which are singletons, and approximately 4% rests with the top ten. CDR1 and CDR2 from the germline V gene are MNHNY and SVGAGI (reference sequence). The CDR3 sequence is 15 residues long. V was clipped by 4 bases and J by 5 bases; unmatched bases: 8. The sample is drawn from a study of cytomegalovirus exposure and HLA in healthy donors. Study-wide results and limits: Most TCRs appeared rarely, but some public TCRs recurred in many donors.

Sequencing was performed on PBMCs. This rearrangement joins TRBV6-6 to TRBJ1-1; 9 nucleotides line up with TRBD1. This clonotype originated in a woman aged 18-30 years in good health and CMV-seropositive. The CDR3 loop reads CASSFLQGAGTEAFF. The CDR3 DNA follows: TGTGCCAGCAGTTTCCTACAGGGGGCAGGGACTGAAGCTTTCTTT.